These 20 T cell receptor beta chains were all obtained from the same sample, sequenced in a study of blood T cells in healthy people across ages. Using a J-beta primer mix together with a sample-barcoded 5' primer, a second PCR was run for about 6 to 11 cycles. MiXCR was run by TCRdb on the 5' RACE reads, yielding one entry per CDR3 protein. This sample has 1,500,000 or so distinct CDR3 sequences, with approximately 63% found just once. Sequencing was carried out using blood. These receptor sequences come from a man between 18 and 29 years old in good health.

This clonotype was seen a few times. This chain joins TRBV6-5 and TRBJ1-1, with D unresolved. The germline CDR1 and CDR2 sequences are MNHEY and SVGAGI. This CDR3 spans 11 amino acids. V lost 8 bases and J lost 6, with 10 bases in between. The CDR3 DNA is TGTGCCAGCTCGACGGGTCCTGAAGCTTTCTTT. Its translation is CASSTGPEAFF.

This clonotype was observed a handful of times. V is TRBV4-3 and J is TRBJ1-2; 7 bases are a match to TRBD1. J gave up 1 base and V 5 bases, and 4 bases lay outside the gene matches. The germline gives CDR1 LGHNA, CDR2 YSLEER. This CDR3 spans 14 amino acids. The CDR3 sequence is CASSWTGDNYGYTF. The CDR3 nucleotides read TGCGCCAGCAGCTGGACAGGTGATAACTATGGCTACACCTTC.

This clonotype was counted a few times. The chain joins TRBV20-1 to TRBJ1-2, with D tentatively TRBD1 (6 bases). Germline CDR1 DFQATT, CDR2 SNEGSKA (reference sequence). CDR3 length: 17 residues. Trimming pared 0 bases from V and 4 bases from J, leaving 21 bases between. The CDR3 loop reads CSARDNIRDKGRYGYTF. As DNA, the CDR3 is TGCAGTGCTAGAGATAATATCCGGGACAAGGGTCGCTATGGCTACACCTTC.

The chain has TRBV2 and TRBJ1-1; no reliable D call. This CDR3 spans 14 amino acids. CDR1 and CDR2 from the germline V gene are SNHLY and FYNNEI. Between the trimmed V and J ends, which lost 7 bases and 4 bases, there was a span of 16 bases. The CDR3 bases are TGTGCCAGCATCGGAGTCAGTGGTGGCACTGAAGCTTTCTTT. Its translation: CASIGVSGGTEAFF. Full variable domain (missing parts from reference TRBV2 and TRBJ1-1): EPEVTQTPSHQVTQMGQEVILRCVPISNHLYFYWYRQILGQKVEFLVSFYNNEISEKSEIFDDQFSVERPDGSNFTLKIRSTKLEDSAMYFCASIGVSGGTEAFFGQGTRLTVV.

This sequence joins TRBV4-1 and TRBJ2-5, with D perhaps TRBD2 (6 bases). The CDR3 length is 15 residues. V was shortened by 4 bases and J by 4 bases, with 16 bases between the two germline ends. From germline, CDR1 is MGHRA and CDR2 YSYEKL. CDR3 nucleotides: TGCGCCAGCAGCCCCACGGAGGGATTAGGAGAGACCCAGTACTTC. It yields the protein CASSPTEGLGETQYF.

This clonotype was seen at least ten times. The chain carries TRBV12-5 and TRBJ2-3; D uncertain. The CDR3 is 16 amino acids. Germline-derived CDR1 and CDR2 are LGHNT and FRNRAP. Trimming cost V 4 bases and J 8 bases, with 22 bases left between them. The CDR3 sequence: CASGSGQLRNRITQYF. Written as DNA, the CDR3 is TGTGCTAGTGGTTCCGGCCAACTTAGAAATAGGATTACGCAGTATTTT.

The J gene is TRBJ2-5, the V gene TRBV7-9; possibly TRBD1 or TRBD2 for D (5 bases each). V was pared by 5 bases and J by 8 bases, with 18 bases between. From germline, CDR1 is SEHNR and CDR2 FQNEAQ (reference sequence). The CDR3 runs to 14 residues. Written as DNA, the CDR3 is TGTGCCAGCAGCCGGGACGGCACTTATGATACCCAGTACTTC. Amino acids: CASSRDGTYDTQYF.

This clonotype was seen more than once but under ten times. This sequence joins TRBV7-2 and TRBJ2-3, with 10 bases that match TRBD2. This CDR3 comprises 15 residues. V lost 5 bases, J lost 5 bases, and 7 bases stayed unmatched. Looked up from germline, CDR1 is SGHTA and CDR2 is FQGNSA. CDR3 in DNA: TGTGCCAGCAGCCTTACTAGCGGGAATGGAGATACGCAGTATTTT. Amino acids: CASSLTSGNGDTQYF.

This clonotype appeared once. V usage is TRBV2 and J usage is TRBJ2-7; D is unresolved. V was clipped by 6 bases and J by 2 bases, with 11 bases between them. Germline V gene lookup returns CDR1 SNHLY and CDR2 FYNNEI. The CDR3 spans 13 residues. The CDR3 DNA reads as TGTGCCAGCAGGGTAGTGAAAACCTACGAGCAGTACTTC. Translating it yields CASRVVKTYEQYF.

V and J are TRBV14 and TRBJ2-7; D is unclear. There are 14 residues in the CDR3. Per the germline V gene, CDR1 is SGHDN and CDR2 is FVKESK. Trimming stripped 0 bases from V and 1 base from J, with 7 bases between. CDR3 residues: CASSQDTPSYEQYF. CDR3 DNA sequence: TGTGCCAGCAGCCAAGATACTCCTTCCTACGAGCAGTACTTC.

The rearrangement links TRBV13 to TRBJ2-1; 7 positions match TRBD1. The CDR3 consists of 13 residues. Germline V gives CDR1 PRHDT, CDR2 FYEKMQ (reference sequence). J was trimmed by 13 bases and V by 0 bases; bases with no gene match: 6. The CDR3 sequence is CASSLGTGFGQFF. The CDR3 bases are TGTGCCAGCAGCTTAGGGACAGGGTTCGGTCAGTTCTTC. The whole variable domain, remainder taken from reference TRBV13 and TRBJ2-1, is AAGVIQSPRHLIKEKRETATLKCYPIPRHDTVYWYQQGPGQDPQFLISFYEKMQSDKGSIPDRFSAQQFSDYHSELNMSSLELGDSALYFCASSLGTGFGQFFGPGTRLTVL.

This clonotype was seen a handful of times. The rearrangement joins TRBV5-1 to TRBJ1-1, with a tentative D call TRBD1 (6 bases). V was pared by 4 bases and J by 0 bases, with 16 bases between. The V gene's germline CDR1 is SGHRS and CDR2 YFSETQ. The CDR3 covers 16 residues. CDR3 sequence: CASSAEGGGLNTEAFF. The CDR3 DNA sequence: TGCGCCAGCAGCGCCGAGGGGGGGGGCTTGAACACTGAAGCTTTCTTT.

J is TRBJ2-3 and V is TRBV11-1; 9 nucleotides agree with TRBD2. Germline-derived CDR1 and CDR2 are SGHAT and FQDESV (reference sequence). Unmatched junction bases numbered 5, after V lost 5 bases and J lost 2 bases. This CDR3 spans 15 amino acids. DNA for the CDR3: TGTGCCAGCAGCGTTAGCGGGAGCCACACAGATACGCAGTATTTT. This sequence encodes CASSVSGSHTDTQYF.

The J gene is TRBJ2-7, the V gene TRBV7-9; 8 bases map to TRBD2. Germline-derived CDR1 and CDR2 are SEHNR and FQNEAQ (reference sequence). Losses at the gene ends were 5 bases for V and 4 bases for J; bases not matched to a gene: 7. This CDR3 is built from 14 residues. CDR3 amino acids: CASSVQRETYEQYF. In DNA form, the CDR3 reads TGTGCCAGCAGCGTTCAGCGGGAGACTTACGAGCAGTACTTC.

This clonotype was observed a few times. CDR3 sequence (DNA): TGTGCCAGCAGTCACCCACAGGGTGGCTCGCCTAACTATGGCTACACCTTC. Protein sequence: CASSHPQGGSPNYGYTF. The rearrangement uses TRBV12-3 or TRBV12-4 and TRBJ1-2, with D maybe TRBD1 (6 bases). The CDR3 loop spans 17 amino acids. Trimming took off 5 bases at V and 0 bases at J, with 19 bases between the two ends.

This clonotype turned up a few times. The chain combines TRBV2 with TRBJ1-6, with D possibly TRBD1 on 5 matching bases. Looked up from germline, CDR1 is SNHLY and CDR2 is FYNNEI. The V gene lost 6 bases and the J gene lost 0 bases, with 24 bases spanning the gap. This CDR3 is 20 amino acids long. CDR3 sequence reads: CASRIGRGLPGSSYNSPLHF. In DNA, the CDR3 is TGTGCCAGCAGGATCGGGAGGGGCCTTCCAGGGAGCTCCTATAATTCACCCCTCCACTTT.

About this clonotype: The junction differs from germline at one of its ends, possibly a read error. This chain uses TRBV27 with TRBJ2-7; D is possibly TRBD1 (6 bases). Germline V gives CDR1 MNHEY, CDR2 SMNVEV (reference sequence). This CDR3 is 15 amino acids long. CDR3 coding DNA: TGTACCAGCAGTAAACAGGGTTCCTTTACCTTTGAGCAGTACTTC. Its translation: CTSSKQGSFTFEQYF.

Remarks on this clonotype: At one end the junction does not follow the germline gene, possibly because of a read error. The DNA of the CDR3 is TGTGCCAGCAGTACATCTAGCGGGTCCTCCTACGAGCGGTACTTC. Translation: CASSTSSGSSYERYF. V gene TRBV12-3 or TRBV12-4 combines with J gene TRBJ2-7; 8 bases fit TRBD2. This CDR3 contains 15 residues.

The chain joins TRBV4-1 to TRBJ2-5; 7 bases line up with TRBD1. Germline V gene lookup returns CDR1 MGHRA and CDR2 YSYEKL. V lost 3 bases, J lost 11 bases, and 9 bases stayed unmatched. The CDR3 runs to 13 residues. The CDR3: CASSHWDSNEQYF. CDR3 sequence (DNA): TGCGCCAGCAGCCACTGGGACAGCAATGAGCAGTACTTC.

This chain joins TRBV29-1 and TRBJ2-3; TRBD2 matches 15 bases. The J segment lost 7 bases and the V segment lost 6 bases, leaving 17 bases of the junction unmatched. Germline V lookup: CDR1 SQVTM, CDR2 ANQGSEA. This CDR3 comprises 18 residues. The DNA for the CDR3 is TGCAGCGTGCCGGGGACTAGCGGGAGGCGGGGCGGAGGGAATACGCAGTATTTT. As protein: CSVPGTSGRRGGGNTQYF.